This TCR beta chain was observed in a study of CD8 T cells in ankylosing spondylitis. Study-wide findings and caveats: Reportedly, matched ankylosing spondylitis synovial fluid was significantly enriched for disease-linked clones. Earlier authors reported some of these motif variants in reactive arthritis synovial fluid and blood. Seemingly distinctive of ankylosing spondylitis blood was a TCR beta motif formed by eight highly homologous variants.

The V gene lost 0 bases and the J gene lost 3 bases, with 9 bases spanning the gap. This CDR3 is 15 amino acids long. Germline CDR1 is SGDLS and CDR2 is YYNGEE. In making TCR beta libraries, quantitative 5'-RACE with molecular barcodes was used. TCRdb reprocessed the 5' RACE reads with MiXCR, giving one entry per CDR3 protein. Among 30,000 to 40,000 distinct CDR3 sequences, less than 4% were seen once, and the ten largest hold about 3%. This clonotype was counted at least ten times. Its antigen is unidentified. The V gene is TRBV9, the J gene TRBJ2-2, with D possibly being TRBD2 (6 bases). This clonotype was obtained from a male donor with ankylosing spondylitis or in good health (not recorded which). The sample taken for sequencing was blood, either unsorted or a sorted T cell fraction (not recorded which). The DNA for the CDR3 is TGTGCCAGCAGCGTAGGACCGGGGGACACCGGGGAGCTGTTTTTT. Its protein product is CASSVGPGDTGELFF.